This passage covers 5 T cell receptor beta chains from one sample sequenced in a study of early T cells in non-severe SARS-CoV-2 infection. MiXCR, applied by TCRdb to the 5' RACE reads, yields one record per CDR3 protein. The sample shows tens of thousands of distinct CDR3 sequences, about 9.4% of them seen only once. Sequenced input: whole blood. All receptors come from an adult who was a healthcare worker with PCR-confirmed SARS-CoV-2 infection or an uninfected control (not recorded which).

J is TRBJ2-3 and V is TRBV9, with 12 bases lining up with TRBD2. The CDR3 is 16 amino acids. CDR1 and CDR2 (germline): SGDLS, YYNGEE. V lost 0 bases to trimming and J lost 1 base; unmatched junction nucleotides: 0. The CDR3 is CASSVGLAGGTDTQYF. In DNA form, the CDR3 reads TGTGCCAGCAGCGTAGGACTAGCGGGGGGCACAGATACGCAGTATTTT. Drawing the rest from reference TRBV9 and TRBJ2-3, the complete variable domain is DSGVTQTPKHLITATGQRVTLRCSPRSGDLSVYWYQQSLDQGLQFLIQYYNGEERAKGNILERFSAQQFPDLHSELNLSSLELGDSALYFCASSVGLAGGTDTQYFGPGTRLTVL.

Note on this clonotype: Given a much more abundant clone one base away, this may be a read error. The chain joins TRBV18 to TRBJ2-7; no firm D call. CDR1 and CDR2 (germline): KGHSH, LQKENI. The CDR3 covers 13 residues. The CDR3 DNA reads TGTACCAGCTCACTGGAGTTTATTTACGAGCAGTACTTC. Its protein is CTSSLEFIYEQYF.

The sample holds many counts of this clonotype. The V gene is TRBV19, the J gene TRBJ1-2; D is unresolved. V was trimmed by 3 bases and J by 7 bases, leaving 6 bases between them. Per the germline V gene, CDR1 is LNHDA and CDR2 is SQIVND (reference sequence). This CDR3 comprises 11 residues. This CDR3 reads CASSISVGYTF. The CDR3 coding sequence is TGTGCCAGTAGTATCTCGGTTGGCTACACCTTC.

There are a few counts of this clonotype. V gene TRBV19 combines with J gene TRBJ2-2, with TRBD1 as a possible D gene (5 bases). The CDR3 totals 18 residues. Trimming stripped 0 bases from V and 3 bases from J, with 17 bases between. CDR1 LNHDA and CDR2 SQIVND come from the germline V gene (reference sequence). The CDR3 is CASSIDRAWASYTGELFF. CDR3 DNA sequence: TGTGCCAGTAGTATAGACAGGGCTTGGGCTTCTTACACCGGGGAGCTGTTTTTT.

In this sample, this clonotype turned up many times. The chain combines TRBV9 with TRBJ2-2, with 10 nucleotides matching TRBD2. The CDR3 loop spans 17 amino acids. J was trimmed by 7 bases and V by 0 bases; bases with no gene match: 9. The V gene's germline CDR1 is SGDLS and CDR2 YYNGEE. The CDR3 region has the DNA TGTGCCAGCAGCGTAGCTACAAGCGGGAGGGCCGGCGGGGAGCTGTTTTTT. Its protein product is CASSVATSGRAGGELFF.